Below, 21 T cell receptor beta chains from the same sample are listed, as sequenced in a study of CD8 T cells in ankylosing spondylitis. TCRdb processed the 5' RACE reads anew with MiXCR; each CDR3 protein has one entry. The table lists under 250,000 distinct CDR3 sequences, roughly 32% of them singletons. The sample taken for sequencing was blood, either unsorted or a sorted T cell fraction (not recorded which). The receptors come from a male donor with ankylosing spondylitis or in good health (not recorded which).

The chain has TRBV5-5 and TRBJ1-5; D is possibly TRBD1 (6 bases). CDR1 is SGHKS and CDR2 is YYEKEE in the germline V gene (reference sequence). The CDR3 runs to 15 residues. V lost 6 bases to trimming and J lost 7 bases, with 20 bases between them. This chain's CDR3 is CASTPDGGAGQPQHF. The CDR3, as DNA: TGTGCCAGCACGCCAGATGGGGGGGCAGGACAGCCCCAGCATTTT.

The chain couples TRBV10-1 to TRBJ1-4; 7 nucleotides match TRBD1. Germline V gene lookup returns CDR1 WNHNN and CDR2 SYGVQD (reference sequence). The CDR3 has 14 residues. J gave up 2 bases and V 6 bases, and 3 bases lay outside the gene matches. The CDR3 protein is CASSQQGTNEKLFF. Written as DNA, the CDR3 is TGCGCCAGCAGCCAACAGGGGACTAATGAAAAACTGTTTTTT.

The CDR3: CASLMGQGSYEQYF. In DNA form, the CDR3 reads TGTGCCAGCCTTATGGGACAGGGATCCTACGAGCAGTACTTC. The rearrangement links TRBV2 to TRBJ2-7; 9 bases are shared with TRBD1. V was clipped by 8 bases and J by 1 base; unmatched bases: 6. CDR1 and CDR2 from the germline V gene are SNHLY and FYNNEI. This CDR3 region has 14 residues.

This clonotype showed up just a few times. The V gene is TRBV12-3 or TRBV12-4, the J gene TRBJ2-1, with TRBD2 identical over 8 bases. The V segment lost 4 bases and the J segment 7 bases; nucleotides outside the gene matches: 9. The length of the CDR3 is 15 residues. CDR3 in amino acids: CASSSSASGRNEQFF. The DNA for the CDR3 is TGTGCCAGCAGTTCCAGTGCCAGCGGGAGAAATGAGCAGTTCTTC.

In its sample, this clonotype was seen a few times. The gene calls are TRBV20-1 and TRBJ2-7, with 9 bases identical to TRBD1. Germline CDR1 is DFQATT and CDR2 is SNEGSKA (reference sequence). Losses at the gene ends were 3 bases for V and 3 bases for J; bases not matched to a gene: 6. The CDR3 is 14 residues long. The DNA of the CDR3 is TGCAGTGCTAGTCCCGGGACAGGGAGCTACGAGCAGTACTTC. Residues: CSASPGTGSYEQYF.

This clonotype was observed a few times. This chain connects TRBV12-3 or TRBV12-4 to TRBJ2-7; D unclear. V shed 6 bases and J shed 0 bases, with 12 bases lying between them. There are 14 residues in the CDR3. The CDR3, as DNA: TGTGCCAGCAGGTATAGTCTAAGCTCCTACGAGCAGTACTTC. Its translation is CASRYSLSSYEQYF.

In its sample, this clonotype was seen a few times. This chain connects TRBV12-3 or TRBV12-4 to TRBJ1-1, with D unclear. This CDR3 is built from 13 residues. The V gene lost 2 bases and the J gene lost 3 bases, with 7 bases spanning the gap. The CDR3 nucleotides read TGTGCCAGCAGTTTAAATCGAGACACTGAAGCTTTCTTT. This translates into CASSLNRDTEAFF.

The chain links TRBV27 to TRBJ2-1, with D possibly being TRBD2 (7 bases). This CDR3 is built from 15 residues. Germline lookup yields CDR1 MNHEY and CDR2 SMNVEV (reference sequence). The V end lost 2 bases, the J end lost 6 bases, and 14 bases lay between the germline ends. CDR3 bases: TGTGCCAGCAGTTTAGGAGGGGGGGGTGGCAATGAGCAGTTCTTC. Translated: CASSLGGGGGNEQFF.

This sequence joins TRBV10-3 and TRBJ1-1; 7 nucleotides align to TRBD1. V was clipped by 0 bases and J by 4 bases; unmatched bases: 8. Germline CDR1 is ENHRY and CDR2 is SYGVKD. The CDR3 is 16 residues long. Here the CDR3 DNA reads TGTGCCATCAGTGAGTCGGGAGGGGGCAGCGGCACTGAAGCTTTCTTT. Amino acid sequence: CAISESGGGSGTEAFF.

The sample holds a few counts of this clonotype. The chain combines TRBV6-5 with TRBJ2-1; D unclear. The germline V and J ends were trimmed by 0 bases and 7 bases, with 7 bases remaining between them. From germline, CDR1 is MNHEY and CDR2 SVGAGI. CDR3 size: 13 residues. Here the CDR3 DNA reads TGTGCCAGCAGTTACTCGTTAGAAAATGAGCAGTTCTTC. Its protein is CASSYSLENEQFF.

This rearrangement joins TRBV2 to TRBJ2-1; the D call may be TRBD1 or TRBD2 (6 bases each). The CDR3 covers 15 residues. Trimming shortened V by 6 bases and J by 5 bases, and 17 bases separated the two germline ends. Germline V CDR1 and CDR2: SNHLY, FYNNEI. CDR3 region: CASSDPGAANNEQFF. The CDR3 DNA sequence: TGTGCCAGCAGCGACCCGGGGGCGGCTAACAATGAGCAGTTCTTC.

This chain links TRBV6-1 with TRBJ1-5, with 10 bases matching TRBD1. Germline assignment: CDR1 MNHNS and CDR2 SASEGT. The length of the CDR3 is 15 residues. The J segment lost 5 bases and the V segment lost 6 bases, leaving 7 bases of the junction unmatched. The CDR3 coding sequence is TGTGCCAGCAGGCCCGACAGGGGGCGAGATCAGCCCCAGCATTTT. Residues: CASRPDRGRDQPQHF.

This clonotype was seen a few times. The V and J genes are TRBV12-3 or TRBV12-4 and TRBJ2-5; D possibly matches TRBD1 or TRBD2 (5 bases each). The germline V and J ends were trimmed by 5 bases and 7 bases, with 17 bases remaining between them. The CDR3 has 14 residues. CDR3 nucleotide sequence: TGTGCCAGCAGTGACACAGGACTTCGGGGGACCCAGTACTTC. Translation: CASSDTGLRGTQYF.

This clonotype was detected only a few times. V usage is TRBV4-1 and J usage is TRBJ2-3, with D possibly matching TRBD1 (6 bases). This CDR3 region has 14 residues. The ends were cut back, 1 base at V and 5 bases at J, with 10 bases in the middle. Per the germline V gene, CDR1 is MGHRA and CDR2 is YSYEKL. The CDR3 is CASSQVGGRDTQYF. The CDR3 nucleotides read TGCGCCAGCAGCCAAGTAGGGGGTAGAGATACGCAGTATTTT.

This rearrangement joins TRBV24-1 to TRBJ2-6; no clear D gene. CDR3 length equals 16 residues. Trimming removed 2 bases at V and 4 bases at J, with 11 bases between. Germline loops: CDR1 KGHDR, CDR2 SFDVKD. Here the CDR3 DNA reads TGTGCCACCAGTGATTCTCGGGCCTCAGGGGCCAACGTCCTGACTTTC. The encoded protein is CATSDSRASGANVLTF.

This clonotype has more than one count but fewer than ten. V usage is TRBV12-3 or TRBV12-4 and J usage is TRBJ2-3; D gene unclear. The CDR3 has 13 amino acids. Trimming took off 4 bases at V and 6 bases at J, with 11 bases between the two ends. This CDR3 reads CASSYSSSDTQYF. The CDR3 nucleotides read TGTGCCAGCAGTTACTCCTCTTCGGATACGCAGTATTTT.

The chain uses TRBV6-1 and TRBJ2-7; D unresolved. The CDR3 has 13 amino acids. CDR1 is MNHNS, CDR2 SASEGT, per germline. V was clipped by 6 bases and J by 6 bases, with 15 bases between them. DNA for the CDR3: TGTGCCAGCAGCCAGGTGACCTCGGGCGAGCAGTACTTC. Translated: CASSQVTSGEQYF.

In its sample, this clonotype was seen a few times. The chain uses TRBV27 and TRBJ2-7; D uncertain. Germline CDR1 is MNHEY and CDR2 is SMNVEV (reference sequence). The CDR3 consists of 15 residues. The V gene lost 3 bases and the J gene lost 5 bases, with 17 bases spanning the gap. DNA of the CDR3: TGTGCCAGCAGTTTGGCCGACGGATCGACGGACGAGCAGTACTTC. It codes for CASSLADGSTDEQYF.

This clonotype was seen only a few times. CDR3 nucleotides: TGTGCCAGCAGTCCTGGATTCGGGGTTGGTGAAAAACTGTTTTTT. Translation gives CASSPGFGVGEKLFF. The chain carries TRBV6-1 and TRBJ1-4; D gene uncertain. The CDR3 length is 15 residues. Germline loops: CDR1 MNHNS, CDR2 SASEGT. V was cut by 5 bases and J by 7 bases, with 17 bases left in between.

The chain has TRBV27 and TRBJ2-5, with D perhaps matching TRBD1 (6 bases). The V and J ends lost 6 bases and 2 bases respectively, with 7 bases between them. The CDR3 totals 12 residues. Germline CDR1 is MNHEY and CDR2 is SMNVEV (reference sequence). This CDR3 is CASRGQQETQYF. The CDR3 DNA reads TGTGCCAGCAGAGGACAGCAAGAGACCCAGTACTTC.

The CDR3 DNA reads as TGTGCCAGCAGCGACCGGGTGGGGGGGCGCGGGAAGAACACCGGGGAGCTGTTTTTT. Its translation is CASSDRVGGRGKNTGELFF. The genes are TRBV9 and TRBJ2-2; tentatively, D is TRBD2 (7 bases). Germline V gene lookup returns CDR1 SGDLS and CDR2 YYNGEE. The CDR3 consists of 19 residues. Trimming took 3 bases from V and 1 from J, leaving 22 bases between them.